A single sample gave rise to the 13 T cell receptor beta chains below, sequenced in a study of long-term antiretroviral therapy in people with HIV. Researchers ran immunoSEQ v3.0 at survey level. TCRdb keeps only in-frame clones here, not all; method: immunoSEQ multiplex PCR. Seen here are about 14,000 clones, around 82% observed once, and the top ten hold around a quarter. This specimen was unsorted PBMCs, taken 3.1 years after starting antiretroviral therapy. The receptor set was obtained from a man aged 40-49 years with HIV.

V gene TRBV9 combines with J gene TRBJ2-1; tentatively, D is TRBD2 (6 bases). The germline gives CDR1 SGDLS, CDR2 YYNGEE. The CDR3 length is 16 residues. Trimming stripped 3 bases from V and 0 bases from J, with 13 bases between. In nucleotides, the CDR3 is TGTGCCAGCAGCGGGGGAGGACTAAGCTCCTACAATGAGCAGTTCTTC. This gives the protein CASSGGGLSSYNEQFF.

J is TRBJ1-2 and V is TRBV6-6, with 8 positions matching TRBD1. Per the germline V gene, CDR1 is MNHNY and CDR2 is SVGAGI (reference sequence). J was trimmed by 2 bases and V by 7 bases; bases with no gene match: 6. The CDR3 contains 14 residues. The CDR3 reads CASTPTGANYGYTF. CDR3 DNA sequence: TGTGCCAGCACCCCGACAGGGGCGAACTATGGCTACACCTTC.

This rearrangement joins TRBV7-2 to TRBJ2-5; perhaps TRBD2 as D (5 bases). The germline gives CDR1 SGHTA, CDR2 FQGNSA. This CDR3 is 13 amino acids long. Trimming shortened V by 4 bases and J by 5 bases, and 11 bases separated the two germline ends. CDR3 protein: CASSSPRVETQYF. The CDR3 bases are TGTGCCAGCAGCTCCCCGCGGGTCGAGACCCAGTACTTC.

The chain is built from TRBV6-1 and TRBJ1-6; TRBD1 matches at 11 bases. The trim removed 0 bases at V and 8 bases at J, leaving 12 bases unmatched. Germline V CDR1 and CDR2: MNHNS, SASEGT. The CDR3 runs to 19 residues. CDR3 nucleotide sequence: TGTGCCAGCAGTGAAGCCATTGTTAGGGACAGGGGGTCGGATTCACCCCTCCACTTT. This gives the protein CASSEAIVRDRGSDSPLHF.

This chain connects TRBV13 to TRBJ1-1, with D unclear. CDR1 is PRHDT and CDR2 is FYEKMQ in the germline V gene (reference sequence). This CDR3 comprises 14 residues. Deletions cut 2 bases from V and 1 base from J, with 8 bases between. The CDR3 here is CASSLPSKNTEAFF. As DNA, the CDR3 is TGTGCCAGCAGCTTACCTTCCAAGAACACTGAAGCTTTCTTT.

The chain joins TRBV6-6 to TRBJ2-7; TRBD1 aligns across 8 bases. The V gene end was trimmed by 0 bases and the J gene end by 2 bases; junction bases not matched to a gene: 3. Germline V gene sequence: CDR1 MNHNY, CDR2 SVGAGI (reference sequence). The CDR3 spans 15 residues. CDR3 DNA sequence: TGTGCCAGCAGTTACTCGAGCAGGGGGCCCTACGAGCAGTACTTC. It translates to CASSYSSRGPYEQYF.

The genes are TRBV6-6 and TRBJ2-7, with a possible D match to TRBD1 (6 bases). The CDR3 has 13 residues. Trimming stripped 4 bases from V and 6 bases from J, with 13 bases between. Germline lookup yields CDR1 MNHNY and CDR2 SVGAGI (reference sequence). The CDR3 DNA sequence: TGTGCCAGCAGTTTGGGGCGGACAGTCGAGCAGTACTTC. Amino acid sequence: CASSLGRTVEQYF.

This clone has a handful of counts. The gene calls are TRBV11-2 and TRBJ1-2, with 10 bases identical to TRBD1. The CDR3 consists of 15 residues. Germline V gene data show CDR1 as SGHAT and CDR2 as FQNNGV. V shed 5 bases and J 4 bases; nucleotides not matched to a gene: 7. The CDR3 protein is CASSLGQGRAYGYTF. The CDR3 bases are TGTGCCAGCAGCCTGGGACAGGGGAGGGCCTATGGCTACACCTTC.

This chain joins TRBV5-1 and TRBJ2-1; 10 bases align to TRBD2. This CDR3 comprises 16 residues. Trimming at V came to 1 base and at J to 5 bases, leaving 6 bases not matched to a gene. The germline V gene encodes CDR1 SGHRS and CDR2 YFSETQ. The CDR3 region is CASSLWSGGAHNEQFF. DNA for the CDR3: TGCGCCAGCAGCTTGTGGAGCGGGGGGGCTCACAATGAGCAGTTCTTC.

V and J are TRBV6-5 and TRBJ1-3; no definite D call. Germline CDR1 reads MNHEY; CDR2 reads SVGAGI. V was clipped by 5 bases and J by 2 bases, with 7 bases between them. There are 13 residues in the CDR3. CDR3 DNA: TGTGCCAGCAGTCCTCTCCCTGGAAACACCATATATTTT. Translated, it gives CASSPLPGNTIYF.

This chain links TRBV10-3 with TRBJ2-7; 11 bases agree with TRBD1. The CDR3 loop spans 14 amino acids. V shed 6 bases, J shed 7 bases, and the junction held 8 bases outside the gene matches. Germline V gene sequence: CDR1 ENHRY, CDR2 SYGVKD. CDR3: CAISRGQGAEEQYF. Written as DNA, the CDR3 is TGTGCCATCAGCCGTGGACAGGGGGCTGAGGAGCAGTACTTC.

Only one count was recorded for this clone. The chain is built from TRBV27 and TRBJ2-1, with 11 bases aligning to TRBD2. V lost 4 bases, J lost 15 bases, and 5 bases stayed unmatched. Germline V lookup: CDR1 MNHEY, CDR2 SMNVEV (reference sequence). The CDR3 is 12 residues long. CDR3 DNA: TGTGCCAGCAGTTCTATAGCGGGGGGGACGTTCTTC. This gives the protein CASSSIAGGTFF.

The V gene is TRBV5-1, the J gene TRBJ1-2; 9 nucleotides line up with TRBD1. Germline V gene data show CDR1 as SGHRS and CDR2 as YFSETQ. Trimming removed 5 bases from V and 4 bases from J; junction bases left unmatched: 9. CDR3 length equals 15 residues. DNA for the CDR3: TGCGCCAGCAGATACAACGACAGGGGGATCTATGGCTACACCTTC. It yields the protein CASRYNDRGIYGYTF. The whole variable domain, remainder taken from reference TRBV5-1 and TRBJ1-2, is KAGVTQTPRYLIKTRGQQVTLSCSPISGHRSVSWYQQTPGQGLQFLFEYFSETQRNKGNFPGRFSGRQFSNSRSEMNVSTLELGDSALYLCASRYNDRGIYGYTFGSGTRLTVV.